This TCR beta chain is drawn from a study of T cell responses to AZD1222 COVID-19 vaccine. Study results and caveats: White British donors predominated, females outnumbered males, and clonal diversity was possibly underestimated. Reports indicate that nearly half of spike-specific TCRs are directed at unmutated variant regions.

Repertoires were generated with immunoSEQ multiplex PCR, while TCRdb's copy carries only in-frame clones and drops some. Of around 140,000 clones listed, under 95% are singletons. Comment on this clone: Its specificity is unknown. The identical CDR3 is also encoded by other nucleotide sequences in the sample.

The receptor comes from an adult in good health. This sample comprised peripheral blood, obtained on day 0 of AZD1222 vaccination.

DNA of the CDR3: TGTGCCAGCAGCCCTGGACAGGGAGCTGGAAACACCATATATTTT. Protein sequence: CASSPGQGAGNTIYF. The chain couples TRBV7-6 to TRBJ1-3; 8 bases align to TRBD1. CDR1 and CDR2 from the germline V gene are SGHVS and FNYEAQ. The CDR3 contains 15 residues. V shed 5 bases and J 2 bases; nucleotides not matched to a gene: 5.